This TCR beta chain was sequenced for a study of radiotherapy plus CTLA-4 blockade in lung cancer. Study-wide points: TCR clones from tumors expanded in blood after radiotherapy plus ipilimumab. The best predictor of response was reported to be early blood T cell clone dynamics, with interferon-beta.

Regarding this clone: Its antigen is not identified.

The CDR3 extends over 15 amino acids. Germline V gene lookup returns CDR1 SGHRS and CDR2 YFSETQ. Trimming shortened V by 4 bases and J by 5 bases, and 18 bases separated the two germline ends. This table comes from immunoSEQ multiplex PCR, and its TCRdb copy is limited to in-frame clones, with some not included. The repertoire holds roughly 97,000 clones, with roughly 74% as singletons. This clonotype was obtained from a human donor with non-small cell lung cancer who had a partial response to radiotherapy plus ipilimumab. Some clones in this sample may be carry-over from other donors' samples. This sample comprised peripheral blood, obtained from a patient treated with radiotherapy plus ipilimumab. V and J are TRBV5-1 and TRBJ2-5; tentative D call: TRBD1 (6 bases). CDR3 in amino acids: CASSGGNVVAETQYF. The CDR3 bases are TGCGCCAGCAGCGGGGGCAATGTAGTCGCCGAGACCCAGTACTTC. The full variable domain, in which reference TRBV5-1 and TRBJ2-5 provide the parts outside the CDR3, is KAGVTQTPRYLIKTRGQQVTLSCSPISGHRSVSWYQQTPGQGLQFLFEYFSETQRNKGNFPGRFSGRQFSNSRSEMNVSTLELGDSALYLCASSGGNVVAETQYFGPGTRLLVL.